This T cell receptor (beta chain) was recorded in a study of a mutant IDH1 vaccine in newly diagnosed glioma. About the study: Treated individuals were approximately 60% male and around 40% female, averaging roughly 40 years of age. Pretreatment consisted of radiotherapy, temozolomide, or both, with most receiving both.

Measured with immunoSEQ multiplex PCR; TCRdb has only the in-frame clones, and not every one. The table includes about 25,000 clones, approximately 80% detected once. Turning to this clone: The antigen is unknown.

Trimming took off 5 bases at V and 3 bases at J, with 13 bases between the two ends. Germline V gives CDR1 SEHNR, CDR2 FQNEAQ (reference sequence). The CDR3 length is 14 residues. The time point denotes: week 5, during vaccination. Topical imiquimod accompanied each vaccine dose, which consisted of 300 ug of mutant IDH1 20-mer peptide. Each donor presented with a new WHO grade 3 or 4 astrocytoma that tested IDH1-mutant and showed ATRX loss. This sequence joins TRBV7-9 and TRBJ2-5, with a possible D match to TRBD2 (6 bases). The sample consisted of PBMCs, taken from a glioma patient whose treatment included an IDH1 peptide vaccine. This TCR was sampled from a man aged 35 to 55 with glioma. CDR3 coding DNA: TGTGCCAGCAGCCAACCTCTAGCGAAAGAGACCCAGTACTTC. Translated: CASSQPLAKETQYF.